The entry below describes one T cell receptor (beta chain). V was pared by 5 bases and J by 1 base, with 7 bases of the junction left unmatched. The germline V gene has CDR1 SNHLY and CDR2 FYNNEI. This CDR3 has 15 residues. This sample was taken from a study of blood T cell repertoires in COVID-19. The wider study: The United States, Italy and Spain supplied acute and convalescent COVID-19 samples. In each case, the material was cDNA or gDNA derived from T cells, B-cell-depleted T cells, or PBMCs.

Methods used by the authors: Cell counts per sample came from amplifying reference gene primers. Profiling relied on immunoSEQ multiplex PCR, and the TCRdb table lists in-frame clones only, not all of them. V and J calls and clone size are given by that table; D and trimming were obtained from the DNA. The sample holds about 240,000 clones, roughly nine tenths seen once. The genes are TRBV2 and TRBJ1-1; TRBD1 aligns across 7 bases. Sequencing input: peripheral blood. The origin of this receptor is a man aged 55 to 69 who had recovered from COVID-19. The CDR3 DNA is TGTGCCAGCAGTTACTCCGGGACAGCGAACACTGAAGCTTTCTTT. Translated: CASSYSGTANTEAFF.